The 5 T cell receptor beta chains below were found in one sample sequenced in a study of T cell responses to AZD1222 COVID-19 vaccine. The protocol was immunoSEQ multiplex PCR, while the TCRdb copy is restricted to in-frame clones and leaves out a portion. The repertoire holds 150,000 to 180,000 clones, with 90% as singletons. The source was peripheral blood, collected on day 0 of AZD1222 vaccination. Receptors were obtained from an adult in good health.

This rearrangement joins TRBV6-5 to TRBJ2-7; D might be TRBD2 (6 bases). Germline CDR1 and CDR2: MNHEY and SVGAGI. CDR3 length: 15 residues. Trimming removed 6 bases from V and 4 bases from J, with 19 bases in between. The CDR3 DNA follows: TGTGCCAGCAGCGGGGCGCAGGGAGGTCCGTACGAGCAGTACTTC. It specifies CASSGAQGGPYEQYF.

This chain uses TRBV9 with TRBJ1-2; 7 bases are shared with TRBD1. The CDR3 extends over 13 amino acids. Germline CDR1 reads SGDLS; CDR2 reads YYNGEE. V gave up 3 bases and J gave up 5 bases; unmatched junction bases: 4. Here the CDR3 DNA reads TGTGCCAGCAGCGCGTTGACAGGGTATGGCTACACCTTC. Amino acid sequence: CASSALTGYGYTF.

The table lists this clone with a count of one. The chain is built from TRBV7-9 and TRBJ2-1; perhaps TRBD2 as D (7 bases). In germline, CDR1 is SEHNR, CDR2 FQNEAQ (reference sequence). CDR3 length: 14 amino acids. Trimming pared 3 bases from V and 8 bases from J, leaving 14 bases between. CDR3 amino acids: CASSLGGALDEQFF. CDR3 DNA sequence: TGTGCCAGCAGCTTGGGGGGGGCCTTGGATGAGCAGTTCTTC.

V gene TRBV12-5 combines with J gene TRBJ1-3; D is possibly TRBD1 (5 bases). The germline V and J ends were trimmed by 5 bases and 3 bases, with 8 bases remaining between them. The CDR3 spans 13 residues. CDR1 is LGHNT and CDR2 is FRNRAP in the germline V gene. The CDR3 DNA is TGTGCTAGTGGTGAAGGGGTTGGAAACACCATATATTTT. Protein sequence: CASGEGVGNTIYF. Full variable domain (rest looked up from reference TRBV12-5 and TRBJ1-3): DARVTQTPRHKVTEMGQEVTMRCQPILGHNTVFWYRQTMMQGLELLAYFRNRAPLDDSGMPKDRFSAEMPDATLATLKIQPSEPRDSAVYFCASGEGVGNTIYFGEGSWLTVV.

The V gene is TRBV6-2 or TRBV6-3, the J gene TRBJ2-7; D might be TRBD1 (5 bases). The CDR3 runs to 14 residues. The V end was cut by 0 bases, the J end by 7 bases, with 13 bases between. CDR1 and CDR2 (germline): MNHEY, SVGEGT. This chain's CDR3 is CASSYSILGLEQYF. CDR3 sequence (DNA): TGTGCCAGCAGTTACTCGATATTGGGGCTTGAGCAGTACTTC.